This TCR beta chain was sequenced in a study of OX40 agonist ivuxolimab in advanced cancers. Whole-study context: Patients in dose escalation had liver, melanoma, kidney or head and neck cancers.

The junction had 13 bases not matched to a gene; V was cut back by 8 bases and J by 5 bases. The CDR3 runs 15 residues. With regard to this clone: The target antigen is unknown.

The study's findings and limits: At 0.1 to 3.0 mg/kg and by week 6, clonal expansion occurred in CD4+ and CD8+ blood T cells.

TCRdb's table, derived via immunoSEQ multiplex PCR, lists solely in-frame clones and lacks some. The sample carries approximately 52,000 clones, around 88% recorded once. The V call is TRBV23-1, the J call TRBJ2-7; 9 bases map to TRBD1. TRBV23-1 is classed as an ORF, of uncertain function. This material consisted of CD4+ or CD8+ T cells sorted from blood, taken in a trial of the OX40 agonist ivuxolimab. The receptor was isolated from an adult with an advanced solid tumor such as melanoma, head and neck, liver or kidney cancer. CDR3 sequence: CASGLWDRVKDEQYF. CDR3 in DNA: TGCGCCAGCGGGCTTTGGGACAGGGTTAAAGACGAGCAGTACTTC.